One sample yielded the 27 T cell receptor beta chains listed below, sequenced in a study of shared clonotypes between healthy human individuals. Assay used: immunoSEQ multiplex PCR; TCRdb lists only in-frame clones, some missing. The data show some 630,000 clones, with less than 80% seen just once and under 2% held by the top ten. The sample taken for sequencing was memory CD4+ T cells sorted from blood. Sample subset: CD45RA-negative fraction. These receptors were taken from a woman in her twenties or thirties in good health.

Note on this clone: Other DNA sequences in the same sample also yield this CDR3. The chain couples TRBV11-2 to TRBJ1-5, with a tentative D call TRBD1 (6 bases). The V end was cut by 1 base, the J end by 0 bases, with 10 bases between. This CDR3 region has 16 residues. Germline V lookup: CDR1 SGHAT, CDR2 FQNNGV. The CDR3 DNA is TGTGCCAGCAGCTTAGGGGGGCAGCATAGCAATCAGCCCCAGCATTTT. The encoded protein is CASSLGGQHSNQPQHF.

This sequence joins TRBV9 and TRBJ2-1, with 9 bases that match TRBD2. The CDR3 consists of 14 residues. The V segment lost 8 bases and the J segment 2 bases; nucleotides outside the gene matches: 5. Germline loops: CDR1 SGDLS, CDR2 YYNGEE. CDR3 loop: CARFLAGPYNEQFF. The CDR3 DNA sequence: TGTGCCAGATTTCTAGCGGGGCCCTACAATGAGCAGTTCTTC.

This clone appeared a few times. The genes are TRBV10-3 and TRBJ1-5, with TRBD1 identical over 7 bases. CDR1 is ENHRY, CDR2 SYGVKD, per germline. V gave up 3 bases and J gave up 7 bases; unmatched junction bases: 3. The CDR3 sequence is 13 residues long. CDR3 protein: CAISERDRQPQHF. DNA of the CDR3: TGTGCCATCAGTGAAAGGGACAGACAGCCCCAGCATTTT.

This clone was recorded many times. The rearrangement joins TRBV23-1 to TRBJ1-3; D uncertain. TRBV23-1 is reported as an ORF; its role is uncertain. This CDR3 spans 15 amino acids. V gave up 3 bases and J gave up 0 bases, with 9 bases separating them. The CDR3 loop is CASSHIADSGNTIYF. In DNA, the CDR3 is TGCGCCAGCAGTCATATTGCGGACTCTGGAAACACCATATATTTT.

As regards this clone: The sample carries other DNA sequences with the same CDR3. The chain employs TRBV7-9 and TRBJ2-1; the D gene is possibly TRBD2 (6 bases). Germline V gene lookup returns CDR1 SEHNR and CDR2 FQNEAQ (reference sequence). This CDR3 contains 16 residues. The germline V and J ends were trimmed by 1 base and 0 bases, with 10 bases remaining between them. The CDR3 DNA reads as TGTGCCAGCAGCTTAGGCGGGAAGAGCTCCTACAATGAGCAGTTCTTC. Amino acids: CASSLGGKSSYNEQFF.

V and J are TRBV2 and TRBJ1-5; no clear D. This CDR3 spans 15 amino acids. Trimming left V 7 bases short and J 7 bases short, with 20 bases between. Germline CDR1 is SNHLY and CDR2 is FYNNEI. CDR3 sequence (DNA): TGTGCCAGCAAGCCCCGTTTTTCCGACGGACAGCCCCAGCATTTT. As protein: CASKPRFSDGQPQHF.

With regard to this clone: Possible read error: a much larger clone is one base away. The chain combines TRBV27 with TRBJ1-1, with 7 bases fitting TRBD1. The V segment lost 6 bases and the J segment 1 base; nucleotides outside the gene matches: 5. CDR1 and CDR2 from the germline V gene are MNHEY and SMNVEV (reference sequence). CDR3 length: 14 amino acids. CDR3 DNA: TGTGCCAGCAGGGAACAGGGGAAGAACACTGAAGCTTTCTTT. Amino acid sequence: CASREQGKNTEAFF.

Worth noting for this clone: At one of its ends the junction is not consistent with the germline gene, which may arise from a read error. This rearrangement joins TRBV5-6 to TRBJ2-5; 11 bases map to TRBD2. CDR3 length: 19 residues. Germline CDR1 SGHDT, CDR2 YYEEEE. CDR3 sequence reads: CASSSTGLAAPGGQEIQYF. The CDR3, as DNA: TGTGCCAGCAGCTCCACGGGACTAGCGGCCCCAGGTGGCCAAGAGATCCAGTACTTC.

This clone is a singleton in its sample. The chain joins TRBV27 to TRBJ2-1; 14 nucleotides match TRBD2. The trim removed 6 bases at V and 3 bases at J, leaving 4 bases unmatched. The CDR3 covers 16 residues. CDR1 is MNHEY, CDR2 SMNVEV, per germline (reference sequence). Written as DNA, the CDR3 is TGTGCCAGCAGACCCGGGACTAGCGGGAGCTACAATGAGCAGTTCTTC. It is translated as CASRPGTSGSYNEQFF.

The CDR3 sequence: CASSGWLQGANYGYTF. In nucleotides, the CDR3 is TGTGCCAGCAGCGGGTGGTTGCAGGGAGCTAACTATGGCTACACCTTC. The rearrangement joins TRBV2 to TRBJ1-2; TRBD1 might be the D (5 bases). This CDR3 comprises 16 residues. Germline V lookup: CDR1 SNHLY, CDR2 FYNNEI. Trimming pared 6 bases from V and 0 bases from J, leaving 17 bases between.

The chain employs TRBV6-1 and TRBJ1-4; no definite D call. From germline, CDR1 is MNHNS and CDR2 SASEGT. The CDR3 contains 15 residues. Trimming took 3 bases from V and 7 from J, leaving 15 bases between them. The CDR3 sequence: CASSEGKSLGEKLFF. The DNA for the CDR3 is TGTGCCAGCAGTGAGGGGAAGTCCTTGGGTGAAAAACTGTTTTTT.

This clone was seen just once. The chain couples TRBV6-5 to TRBJ2-3, with D unresolved. V was pared by 0 bases and J by 2 bases, with 6 bases between. The CDR3 sequence is 14 residues long. CDR1 is MNHEY and CDR2 is SVGAGI in the germline V gene. Here the CDR3 DNA reads TGTGCCAGCAGTTACTCGACGTTCACAGATACGCAGTATTTT. This codes for CASSYSTFTDTQYF.

In regard to this clone: The sample has other DNA sequences that encode this CDR3 too. J is TRBJ2-5 and V is TRBV5-1; TRBD1 matches at 7 bases. J was trimmed by 5 bases and V by 4 bases; bases with no gene match: 5. The CDR3 runs 13 residues. Germline V gene data show CDR1 as SGHRS and CDR2 as YFSETQ. CDR3 bases: TGCGCCAGCAGCATACAGGGGCGGGAGACCCAGTACTTC. The encoded protein is CASSIQGRETQYF.

The chain couples TRBV19 to TRBJ1-4; 7 bases are a match to TRBD1. The CDR3 sequence is 16 residues long. Trimming removed 7 bases from V and 4 bases from J; junction bases left unmatched: 12. Looked up from germline, CDR1 is LNHDA and CDR2 is SQIVND (reference sequence). CDR3 DNA: TGTGCCAGTAACGGTGGCCCGGGACAGCTTAATGAAAAACTGTTTTTT. Its protein is CASNGGPGQLNEKLFF.

The DNA for the CDR3 is TGCGCCAGCAGTCTGGGGACGGGGAGCGGGGAGCAGTACTTC. It specifies CASSLGTGSGEQYF. The rearrangement links TRBV5-1 to TRBJ2-7, with D perhaps TRBD2 (6 bases). The length of the CDR3 is 14 residues. Trimming shortened V by 5 bases and J by 7 bases, and 19 bases separated the two germline ends. CDR1 and CDR2 from the germline V gene are SGHRS and YFSETQ.

This clone was recorded at least ten times. V usage is TRBV2 and J usage is TRBJ2-1; D may be TRBD2 (6 bases). V lost 6 bases to trimming and J lost 6 bases, with 15 bases between them. CDR1 and CDR2 (germline): SNHLY, FYNNEI. The CDR3 has 14 residues. CDR3 coding DNA: TGTGCCAGCAGGGGCCTTTCTAGCGTCAATGAGCAGTTCTTC. Amino acid sequence: CASRGLSSVNEQFF.

This clone was seen a handful of times. The rearrangement links TRBV2 to TRBJ2-4; the D call may be TRBD1 or TRBD2 (5 bases each). The CDR3 runs to 15 residues. Germline-derived CDR1 and CDR2 are SNHLY and FYNNEI. V lost 9 bases and J 0 bases, leaving 15 bases between the germline ends. CDR3 nucleotide sequence: TGTGCCAGGTCGGGACGCCCGGGAGCCAAAAACATTCAGTACTTC. Translating gives CARSGRPGAKNIQYF.

This clone was seen a handful of times. Within the sample, other DNA sequences also encode this same CDR3. The chain employs TRBV6-5 and TRBJ2-7, with a possible D match to TRBD2 (5 bases). Per the germline V gene, CDR1 is MNHEY and CDR2 is SVGAGI. The CDR3 extends over 14 amino acids. V was cut by 9 bases and J by 0 bases, with 15 bases left in between. The CDR3 DNA sequence: TGTGCCAGTCGGGGAACGGCTAGCTCCTACGAGCAGTACTTC. Translating it yields CASRGTASSYEQYF.

The chain employs TRBV6-1 and TRBJ1-4, with no clear D. The germline V gene encodes CDR1 MNHNS and CDR2 SASEGT. Deletions cut 2 bases from V and 6 bases from J, with 10 bases between. The length of the CDR3 is 14 residues. The CDR3 bases are TGTGCCAGCAGTGAACCCTCGCTTGATGAAAAACTGTTTTTT. The encoded protein is CASSEPSLDEKLFF.

The J gene is TRBJ1-5, the V gene TRBV6-1; TRBD1 is a possible D gene (6 bases). Germline lookup yields CDR1 MNHNS and CDR2 SASEGT. The V gene lost 6 bases and the J gene lost 2 bases, with 11 bases spanning the gap. This CDR3 region has 14 residues. CDR3 sequence reads: CASRMGGRNQPQHF. Written as DNA, the CDR3 is TGTGCCAGCAGAATGGGGGGCCGCAATCAGCCCCAGCATTTT.

The chain uses TRBV7-9 and TRBJ1-1; D call uncertain. This CDR3 region has 13 residues. V lost 5 bases, J lost 4 bases, and 11 bases lay in between. Germline CDR1 and CDR2: SEHNR and FQNEAQ (reference sequence). The CDR3 nucleotides are TGTGCCAGCAGCACCACGGGAGTCACTGAAGCTTTCTTT. It yields the protein CASSTTGVTEAFF.

The V call is TRBV6-4, the J call TRBJ2-3; D is possibly TRBD1 (7 bases). The V gene's germline CDR1 is MRHNA and CDR2 SNTAGT. This CDR3 is built from 16 residues. V was clipped by 3 bases and J by 4 bases, with 17 bases between them. CDR3 amino acids: CASSEKVSGGSDTQYF. The CDR3 DNA reads as TGTGCCAGCAGTGAAAAAGTGTCAGGGGGGTCAGATACGCAGTATTTT.

The rearrangement links TRBV27 to TRBJ2-1; 11 bases fit TRBD2. In germline, CDR1 is MNHEY, CDR2 SMNVEV (reference sequence). This CDR3 region has 15 residues. V lost 0 bases to trimming and J lost 5 bases; unmatched junction nucleotides: 0. The CDR3 reads CASSLSGLADNEQFF. The CDR3 DNA sequence: TGTGCCAGCAGTTTATCGGGACTAGCGGACAATGAGCAGTTCTTC.

The rearrangement joins TRBV5-4 to TRBJ2-3, with 7 bases identical to TRBD1. Germline V gene lookup returns CDR1 SGHNT and CDR2 YYREEE (reference sequence). This CDR3 spans 16 amino acids. The V segment lost 4 bases and the J segment 0 bases; nucleotides outside the gene matches: 8. CDR3 nucleotides: TGTGCCAGCAGCACCGGGACAGTCATTAGCACAGATACGCAGTATTTT. This codes for CASSTGTVISTDTQYF.

The chain has TRBV28 and TRBJ1-2; TRBD1 matches at 8 bases. The CDR3 is 16 residues long. Germline V gene data show CDR1 as MDHEN and CDR2 as SYDVKM. V shed 5 bases, J shed 8 bases, and the junction held 16 bases outside the gene matches. The CDR3 region is CASSPFSPTGEGGYTF. As DNA, the CDR3 is TGTGCCAGCAGTCCCTTCTCGCCGACAGGGGAGGGGGGCTACACCTTC.

The chain links TRBV30 to TRBJ2-1; the D gene is possibly TRBD2 (6 bases). The CDR3 is 14 amino acids. V was clipped by 5 bases and J by 9 bases, with 20 bases between them. Germline V CDR1 and CDR2: GTSNPN, SVGIG (reference sequence). The CDR3 coding sequence is TGTGCCTGGTCCACCGGGACCCGGGGGAGTGAGCAGTTCTTC. It specifies CAWSTGTRGSEQFF.

The V call is TRBV7-9, the J call TRBJ2-1; 8 bases match TRBD1. In germline, CDR1 is SEHNR, CDR2 FQNEAQ (reference sequence). The junction had 11 bases not matched to a gene; V was cut back by 4 bases and J by 9 bases. The CDR3 length is 15 residues. CDR3 residues: CASSSQIGQGGEQFF. The CDR3 DNA is TGTGCCAGCAGCTCACAAATTGGACAGGGTGGTGAGCAGTTCTTC.